A single sample is the source of the 28 T cell receptor beta chains below, sequenced in a study of T cell changes during pregnancy in multiple sclerosis. The protocol was immunoSEQ multiplex PCR, while the TCRdb copy is restricted to in-frame clones and leaves out a portion. Altogether approximately 12,000 clones are present, around 94% being singletons, with the ten largest covering under 0.35%. The material was CD4+ T cells from peripheral blood mononuclear cells, obtained before pregnancy. The origin of the receptors is a female donor with multiple sclerosis, enrolled in a pregnancy study.

The chain links TRBV7-2 to TRBJ1-5; D is possibly TRBD1 (5 bases). Trimming took 4 bases from V and 3 from J, leaving 16 bases between them. Per the germline V gene, CDR1 is SGHTA and CDR2 is FQGNSA. This CDR3 spans 16 amino acids. The CDR3 reads CASSSGHRRYNQPQHF. CDR3 DNA sequence: TGTGCCAGCAGCTCTGGACACAGAAGGTACAATCAGCCCCAGCATTTT.

This chain uses TRBV2 with TRBJ2-1, with 8 bases aligning to TRBD2. The CDR3 runs to 16 residues. Losses at the gene ends were 1 base for V and 6 bases for J; bases not matched to a gene: 8. The germline CDR1 and CDR2 sequences are SNHLY and FYNNEI. The CDR3 protein is CASSEDQRGLFNEQFF. As DNA, the CDR3 is TGTGCCAGCAGTGAAGATCAGCGGGGGCTTTTCAATGAGCAGTTCTTC.

This chain uses TRBV7-8 with TRBJ2-3; 13 bases align to TRBD2. V gave up 3 bases and J gave up 0 bases; unmatched junction bases: 6. Germline V gene lookup returns CDR1 SGHVS and CDR2 FQNEAQ. The CDR3 is made up of 18 amino acids. The CDR3 DNA follows: TGTGCCAGCAGCTTTGGACTAGCGGGGGCCACTAGCACAGATACGCAGTATTTT. This encodes CASSFGLAGATSTDTQYF.

The V gene is TRBV6-5, the J gene TRBJ1-2; TRBD1 is a possible D gene (6 bases). V dropped 2 bases and J dropped 4 bases, with 11 bases sitting between them. This CDR3 region has 14 residues. CDR1 is MNHEY, CDR2 SVGAGI, per germline. The CDR3 is CASSYPGQTYGYTF. The CDR3, as DNA: TGTGCCAGCAGTTACCCCGGACAGACCTATGGCTACACCTTC.

The rearrangement links TRBV6-5 to TRBJ1-1, with D hard to call. CDR3 length: 13 residues. Deletions cut 2 bases from V and 2 bases from J, with 6 bases between. Germline assignment: CDR1 MNHEY and CDR2 SVGAGI. The CDR3 region is CASSYEANTEAFF. The DNA for the CDR3 is TGTGCCAGCAGTTACGAAGCAAACACTGAAGCTTTCTTT.

V usage is TRBV6-6 and J usage is TRBJ2-2; D might be TRBD1 (6 bases). Trimming pared 6 bases from V and 4 bases from J, leaving 15 bases between. Germline CDR1 reads MNHNY; CDR2 reads SVGAGI (reference sequence). The CDR3 extends over 15 amino acids. CDR3 coding DNA: TGTGCCAGCAGCGGCCACAGGGTGGGCACCGGGGAGCTGTTTTTT. Translation: CASSGHRVGTGELFF.

The V gene is TRBV4-1, the J gene TRBJ1-2, with no clear D. Germline V lookup: CDR1 MGHRA, CDR2 YSYEKL. V was shortened by 4 bases and J by 0 bases, with 6 bases between the two germline ends. The CDR3 loop spans 13 amino acids. The CDR3 DNA reads TGCGCCAGCAGCCGAACAGCTAACTATGGCTACACCTTC. Protein: CASSRTANYGYTF.

J is TRBJ1-4 and V is TRBV19; 8 nucleotides align to TRBD1. This CDR3 is built from 17 residues. CDR1 is LNHDA and CDR2 is SQIVND in the germline V gene (reference sequence). The V gene end was trimmed by 2 bases and the J gene end by 8 bases; junction bases not matched to a gene: 13. The CDR3 DNA follows: TGTGCCAGTAGTATAACCCTCCGGACAGGGAGGAGGGAAAAACTGTTTTTT. Protein product: CASSITLRTGRREKLFF.

The chain combines TRBV5-5 with TRBJ2-7; 12 bases are a match to TRBD2. Trimming removed 4 bases from V and 0 bases from J; junction bases left unmatched: 2. This CDR3 region has 15 residues. Per the germline V gene, CDR1 is SGHKS and CDR2 is YYEKEE (reference sequence). In DNA form, the CDR3 reads TGTGCCAGCAGCCTAGCGGGGGGGAGCTCCTACGAGCAGTACTTC. Amino acids: CASSLAGGSSYEQYF.

This clone was detected only once. V usage is TRBV29-1 and J usage is TRBJ2-7, with 11 bases identical to TRBD2. The germline V gene encodes CDR1 SQVTM and CDR2 ANQGSEA. V dropped 6 bases and J dropped 6; count of bases not matched to a gene: 10. This CDR3 has 14 residues. The CDR3 sequence: CSVDTSGGKGEQYF. The CDR3 nucleotides are TGCAGCGTCGACACTAGCGGGGGAAAAGGCGAGCAGTACTTC.

The chain has TRBV2 and TRBJ1-1; TRBD1 matches 7 bases. The CDR3 spans 13 residues. CDR1 SNHLY and CDR2 FYNNEI come from the germline V gene. V lost 6 bases, J lost 1 base, and 2 bases stayed unmatched. CDR3 in amino acids: CASSRQGNTEAFF. Written as DNA, the CDR3 is TGTGCCAGCAGCCGACAGGGGAACACTGAAGCTTTCTTT.

This clone occurred once. The CDR3, as DNA: TGCGCCAGCAGCTTGGGAGGGAGTTGGCTTAACACTGAAGCTTTCTTT. Encoded protein: CASSLGGSWLNTEAFF. This chain uses TRBV5-1 with TRBJ1-1; D gene uncertain. Trimming stripped 0 bases from V and 2 bases from J, with 14 bases between. Germline loops: CDR1 SGHRS, CDR2 YFSETQ. The CDR3 contains 16 residues.

This CDR3 is CASSQGLSKDQPQHF. In nucleotides, the CDR3 is TGTGCCAGCAGCCAGGGGCTTAGTAAGGATCAGCCCCAGCATTTT. The genes are TRBV6-1 and TRBJ1-5; D is possibly TRBD1 (6 bases). Germline loops: CDR1 MNHNS, CDR2 SASEGT. This CDR3 is 15 amino acids long. The V end was cut by 6 bases, the J end by 5 bases, with 17 bases between.

In its sample, this clone was seen a few times. The V and J genes are TRBV25-1 and TRBJ2-1; D remains ambiguous. V was clipped by 4 bases and J by 4 bases, with 11 bases between them. CDR1 and CDR2 (germline): MGHDK, SYGVNS. The CDR3 sequence is 14 residues long. The CDR3 nucleotides read TGTGCCAGCAGTGCCTATTCAATTTACAATGAGCAGTTCTTC. Its protein is CASSAYSIYNEQFF.

The chain links TRBV4-1 to TRBJ2-3, with a weak D call TRBD1 (5 bases). V was shortened by 6 bases and J by 14 bases, with 21 bases between the two germline ends. CDR3 length: 13 residues. Germline V gene data show CDR1 as MGHRA and CDR2 as YSYEKL. The CDR3 loop is CASRSLTDDTGYF. The CDR3, as DNA: TGCGCCAGCAGGAGTCTGACGGACGATACAGGGTATTTT.

This chain connects TRBV7-6 to TRBJ2-7; D is unclear. V lost 1 base, J lost 3 bases, and 7 bases lay in between. Germline V lookup: CDR1 SGHVS, CDR2 FNYEAQ. The CDR3 runs to 13 residues. CDR3 sequence: CASSLGLSYEQYF. The CDR3 DNA sequence: TGTGCCAGCAGCTTAGGGCTCAGCTACGAGCAGTACTTC. Looking up the rest from reference TRBV7-6 and TRBJ2-7 gives the full variable domain: GAGVSQSPRYKVTKRGQDVALRCDPISGHVSLYWYRQALGQGPEFLTYFNYEAQQDKSGLPNDRFSAERPEGSISTLTIQRTEQRDSAMYRCASSLGLSYEQYFGPGTRLTVT.

The gene calls are TRBV7-6 and TRBJ2-3; 11 bases match TRBD1. Germline CDR1 SGHVS, CDR2 FNYEAQ. V lost 5 bases, J lost 6 bases, and 4 bases stayed unmatched. The CDR3 totals 14 residues. In DNA form, the CDR3 reads TGTGCCAGCAGCGCAGGGACAGGGGGTGATACGCAGTATTTT. Its protein product is CASSAGTGGDTQYF. Using reference TRBV7-6 and TRBJ2-3 for the parts outside the CDR3, the full variable domain is GAGVSQSPRYKVTKRGQDVALRCDPISGHVSLYWYRQALGQGPEFLTYFNYEAQQDKSGLPNDRFSAERPEGSISTLTIQRTEQRDSAMYRCASSAGTGGDTQYFGPGTRLTVL.

The J gene is TRBJ1-1, the V gene TRBV19; D is perhaps TRBD1 (6 bases). V shed 10 bases and J shed 1 base, with 16 bases lying between them. Germline assignment: CDR1 LNHDA and CDR2 SQIVND (reference sequence). This CDR3 has 14 amino acids. This CDR3 reads CATLAQGQNTEAFF. The CDR3, as DNA: TGTGCCACCTTGGCCCAGGGACAGAACACTGAAGCTTTCTTT.

The V gene is TRBV7-3, the J gene TRBJ2-7; possibly TRBD1 for D (8 bases). Looked up from germline, CDR1 is SGHTA and CDR2 is FQGTGA. The CDR3 covers 15 residues. The germline V and J ends were trimmed by 5 bases and 4 bases, with 18 bases remaining between them. The CDR3 sequence is CASSRYRGGGYEQYF. The DNA for the CDR3 is TGTGCCAGCAGCCGGTACAGGGGGGGCGGATACGAGCAGTACTTC.

The sample holds one count of this clone. The chain carries TRBV5-4 and TRBJ2-5, with D tentatively TRBD2 (6 bases). This CDR3 has 16 residues. V shed 1 base and J shed 2 bases, with 15 bases lying between them. Germline CDR1 is SGHNT and CDR2 is YYREEE (reference sequence). This chain's CDR3 is CASSLPSGRRQETQYF. CDR3 DNA: TGTGCCAGCAGCTTGCCTTCAGGGAGGAGGCAAGAGACCCAGTACTTC. The variable domain in full, with the rest retrieved from reference TRBV5-4 and TRBJ2-5, is ETGVTQSPTHLIKTRGQQVTLRCSSQSGHNTVSWYQQALGQGPQFIFQYYREEENGRGNFPPRFSGLQFPNYSSELNVNALELDDSALYLCASSLPSGRRQETQYFGPGTRLLVL.

The chain recombines TRBV7-2 with TRBJ2-3, with D possibly being TRBD1 (6 bases). From germline, CDR1 is SGHTA and CDR2 FQGNSA. CDR3 size: 14 residues. V was cut by 4 bases and J by 3 bases, with 11 bases left in between. CDR3 bases: TGTGCCAGCAGCTCCGGGACAAGGACAGATACGCAGTATTTT. It yields the protein CASSSGTRTDTQYF.

V usage is TRBV7-9 and J usage is TRBJ1-4; 10 bases line up with TRBD1. The germline CDR1 and CDR2 sequences are SEHNR and FQNEAQ (reference sequence). The CDR3 runs to 15 residues. The ends lost 1 base at V and 7 bases at J; junction bases unmatched: 3. As DNA, the CDR3 is TGTGCCAGCAGCTTAGGGGACAGGGGAAGTGAAAAACTGTTTTTT. This encodes CASSLGDRGSEKLFF.

The chain joins TRBV11-2 to TRBJ2-5; 8 bases line up with TRBD2. The V gene's germline CDR1 is SGHAT and CDR2 FQNNGV. The ends lost 1 base at V and 5 bases at J; junction bases unmatched: 3. The CDR3 covers 14 residues. DNA for the CDR3: TGTGCCAGCAGCTTAGCGGGGGGGTTTGAGACCCAGTACTTC. This codes for CASSLAGGFETQYF.

V is TRBV19 and J is TRBJ1-2; D may be TRBD1 (6 bases). Per germline, CDR1 LNHDA and CDR2 SQIVND (reference sequence). V lost 4 bases and J 4 bases, leaving 16 bases between the germline ends. This CDR3 has 15 residues. For the CDR3, the DNA is TGTGCCAGTAGTAGTCCCTCGGGCAGGGGCTATGGCTACACCTTC. Protein sequence: CASSSPSGRGYGYTF.

The chain employs TRBV7-9 and TRBJ1-2; D is unclear. The CDR3 spans 12 residues. V was pared by 2 bases and J by 8 bases, with 9 bases between. Germline V lookup: CDR1 SEHNR, CDR2 FQNEAQ (reference sequence). CDR3 sequence reads: CASSLQPVGYTF. The CDR3 bases are TGTGCCAGCAGCTTACAACCGGTAGGCTACACCTTC.

The J gene is TRBJ2-1, the V gene TRBV5-1; D uncertain. The CDR3 has 16 residues. CDR1 is SGHRS, CDR2 YFSETQ, per germline. V lost 0 bases to trimming and J lost 0 bases, with 10 bases between them. CDR3 amino acids: CASSLEQRSSYNEQFF. In nucleotides, the CDR3 is TGCGCCAGCAGCTTGGAGCAGCGAAGCTCCTACAATGAGCAGTTCTTC.

The chain uses TRBV5-6 and TRBJ2-3, with 9 positions matching TRBD2. This CDR3 is 16 amino acids long. J gave up 3 bases and V 3 bases, and 8 bases lay outside the gene matches. The germline V gene has CDR1 SGHDT and CDR2 YYEEEE. The CDR3 nucleotides are TGTGCCAGCAGCTCTCTAGGCGGGGGGGCAACAGATACGCAGTATTTT. Translated: CASSSLGGGATDTQYF.

The rearrangement uses TRBV5-1 and TRBJ1-2, with 7 bases aligning to TRBD1. After removal of 6 bases from V and 0 bases from J, the junction contained 14 bases not matched to a gene. Germline V gives CDR1 SGHRS, CDR2 YFSETQ. This CDR3 contains 17 residues. The CDR3 is CASTPGQILAANYGYTF. For the CDR3, the DNA is TGCGCCAGCACCCCGGGACAGATTCTGGCAGCTAACTATGGCTACACCTTC. Using reference TRBV5-1 and TRBJ1-2 for the parts outside the CDR3, the full variable domain is KAGVTQTPRYLIKTRGQQVTLSCSPISGHRSVSWYQQTPGQGLQFLFEYFSETQRNKGNFPGRFSGRQFSNSRSEMNVSTLELGDSALYLCASTPGQILAANYGYTFGSGTRLTVV.